The 18 T cell receptor beta chains in this list originate from one sample, sequenced in a study of blood T cell repertoires in COVID-19. The method was immunoSEQ multiplex PCR; TCRdb's version includes in-frame clones alone and lacks a portion of them. The sample records roughly 130,000 clones, 70% to 85% being singletons. The sequencing input was peripheral blood. These receptors originate from a woman between 55 and 75 years old with acute or convalescent COVID-19.

The gene calls are TRBV6-5 and TRBJ1-6, with 8 bases matching TRBD1. The CDR3 runs 15 residues. Germline-derived CDR1 and CDR2 are MNHEY and SVGAGI. V trimming: 2 bases; J trimming: 10 bases; junction bases outside the gene matches: 7. CDR3 coding DNA: TGTGCCAGCAGTTACGAAGGACAGGGCGGATCACCCCTCCACTTT. Translated: CASSYEGQGGSPLHF.

V gene TRBV5-6 combines with J gene TRBJ1-6; D ambiguous. The CDR3 sequence is 16 residues long. The V and J ends lost 4 bases and 0 bases respectively, with 11 bases between them. The germline CDR1 and CDR2 sequences are SGHDT and YYEEEE. CDR3 DNA: TGTGCCAGCAGCATGGACGGTCCCTCCTATAATTCACCCCTCCACTTT. This translates into CASSMDGPSYNSPLHF.

V usage is TRBV9 and J usage is TRBJ1-6; D perhaps matches TRBD1 (6 bases). Trimming took 0 bases from V and 7 from J, leaving 11 bases between them. The CDR3 is 15 amino acids. The V gene's germline CDR1 is SGDLS and CDR2 YYNGEE. The CDR3 protein is CASSVVGGENSPLHF. The CDR3 DNA sequence: TGTGCCAGCAGCGTAGTAGGGGGAGAGAATTCACCCCTCCACTTT.

The chain couples TRBV3-1 (or the pseudogene TRBV3-2) to TRBJ2-1; D is undetermined. V was cut by 1 base and J by 8 bases, with 6 bases left in between. This CDR3 is built from 12 residues. Germline V gene lookup returns CDR1 LGHDT and CDR2 YNNKEL (reference sequence). CDR3 protein: CASSQVVDEQFF. The CDR3 bases are TGTGCCAGCAGCCAAGTCGTCGATGAGCAGTTCTTC.

The chain joins TRBV19 to TRBJ1-6; the match to TRBD1 covers 11 bases. CDR1 is LNHDA and CDR2 is SQIVND in the germline V gene (reference sequence). CDR3 size: 13 residues. The J segment lost 11 bases and the V segment lost 7 bases, leaving 4 bases of the junction unmatched. The CDR3 DNA follows: TGTGCCAGTACCGGGACAGGGGGACCACCCCTCCACTTT. Translating it yields CASTGTGGPPLHF.

CDR3 loop: CASSLGSGDAYEQYF. The CDR3 nucleotides read TGTGCCAGCAGCTTAGGAAGCGGGGACGCCTACGAGCAGTACTTC. V is TRBV11-2 and J is TRBJ2-7, with 7 bases matching TRBD2. Germline CDR1 is SGHAT and CDR2 is FQNNGV. The CDR3 totals 15 residues. The J segment lost 2 bases and the V segment lost 1 base, leaving 5 bases of the junction unmatched.

The chain employs TRBV5-4 and TRBJ1-2; D is unclear. CDR1 and CDR2 from the germline V gene are SGHNT and YYREEE (reference sequence). The CDR3 spans 14 residues. With 1 base removed from V and 3 bases from J, the gap between germline ends came to 10 bases. CDR3 sequence reads: CASSLTPADYGYTF. The CDR3 coding sequence is TGTGCCAGCAGCTTGACCCCAGCGGACTATGGCTACACCTTC.

This clone was recorded only once. The rearrangement joins TRBV2 to TRBJ1-4, with D maybe TRBD1 (6 bases). Germline values: CDR1 SNHLY, CDR2 FYNNEI. V lost 5 bases, J lost 7 bases, and 8 bases lay in between. There are 12 residues in the CDR3. This CDR3 is CASSWGLEKLFF. The CDR3 DNA reads TGTGCCAGCAGTTGGGGGCTTGAAAAACTGTTTTTT.

The genes are TRBV7-9 and TRBJ2-1; 11 nucleotides match TRBD1. Germline assignment: CDR1 SEHNR and CDR2 FQNEAQ (reference sequence). J lost 7 bases, V lost 6 bases, and 8 bases had no gene match. This CDR3 contains 15 residues. The CDR3 coding sequence is TGTGCCAGCAGGGGGACAGGGGGTACGACAAATGAGCAGTTCTTC. Amino acids: CASRGTGGTTNEQFF.

CDR3 residues: CASSQGDRGETQYF. The CDR3 DNA is TGTGCCAGCAGCCAAGGGGACAGGGGAGAGACCCAGTACTTC. This chain joins TRBV3-1 (or the pseudogene TRBV3-2) and TRBJ2-5; 10 nucleotides agree with TRBD1. This CDR3 has 14 amino acids. Germline CDR1 reads LGHDT; CDR2 reads YNNKEL (reference sequence). V lost 1 base to trimming and J lost 4 bases; unmatched junction nucleotides: 0.

The chain has TRBV7-9 and TRBJ1-2, with a tentative D call TRBD1 (6 bases). The ends were cut back, 5 bases at V and 7 bases at J, with 11 bases in the middle. Germline CDR1 is SEHNR and CDR2 is FQNEAQ (reference sequence). This CDR3 has 12 residues. CDR3 protein: CASSASQGGYTF. The CDR3, as DNA: TGTGCCAGCAGCGCTTCACAGGGTGGCTACACCTTC.

V and J are TRBV18 and TRBJ1-5; TRBD1 agrees at 7 bases. This CDR3 region has 14 residues. Germline CDR1 and CDR2: KGHSH and LQKENI. Unmatched junction bases numbered 7, after V lost 4 bases and J lost 7 bases. CDR3 sequence reads: CASSLSQGWQPQHF. The CDR3 DNA reads as TGTGCCAGCTCACTATCACAGGGGTGGCAGCCCCAGCATTTT.

The chain has TRBV6-1 and TRBJ1-1; 10 bases fit TRBD1. Germline assignment: CDR1 MNHNS and CDR2 SASEGT. The V gene end was trimmed by 4 bases and the J gene end by 1 base; junction bases not matched to a gene: 6. This CDR3 spans 16 amino acids. The CDR3, as DNA: TGTGCCAGCAGTGGCGACAGGGGGCAAAGGAACACTGAAGCTTTCTTT. Translation: CASSGDRGQRNTEAFF.

This chain uses TRBV18 with TRBJ1-3; D gene unclear. The ends were cut back, 2 bases at V and 0 bases at J, with 8 bases in the middle. The CDR3 is 15 residues long. Looked up from germline, CDR1 is KGHSH and CDR2 is LQKENI. The CDR3 sequence: CASSPRHGSGNTIYF. DNA for the CDR3: TGTGCCAGCTCACCAAGACACGGCTCTGGAAACACCATATATTTT.

The V gene is TRBV2, the J gene TRBJ2-5, with TRBD2 identical over 11 bases. This CDR3 has 19 amino acids. Germline CDR1 SNHLY, CDR2 FYNNEI. V was pared by 10 bases and J by 0 bases, with 19 bases of the junction left unmatched. Written as DNA, the CDR3 is TGTGCCACTACCGGAGTGCAGAGAGGGACTAGCGGCAACCAAGAGACCCAGTACTTC. As protein: CATTGVQRGTSGNQETQYF.

The gene calls are TRBV3-1 (or the pseudogene TRBV3-2) and TRBJ1-6, with 7 bases fitting TRBD1. Looked up from germline, CDR1 is LGHDT and CDR2 is YNNKEL (reference sequence). The CDR3 length is 16 residues. Trimming took 6 bases from V and 4 from J; bases not matched to a gene: 9. Written as DNA, the CDR3 is TGTGCCAGCAGTGACAGGGAAGTTCCGTATAATTCACCCCTCCACTTT. Translating gives CASSDREVPYNSPLHF.

This clone was recorded only once. This rearrangement joins TRBV3-1 (or the pseudogene TRBV3-2) to TRBJ1-1; 9 nucleotides match TRBD1. V gave up 8 bases and J gave up 5 bases; unmatched junction bases: 9. Germline loops: CDR1 LGHDT, CDR2 YNNKEL (reference sequence). This CDR3 is built from 14 residues. The CDR3 nucleotides read TGTGCCAGCGTCAGGACAGGGGTTAGTACTGAAGCTTTCTTT. This codes for CASVRTGVSTEAFF.

V is TRBV12-3 or TRBV12-4 and J is TRBJ2-5; D gene unclear. CDR3 size: 12 residues. The V gene lost 10 bases and the J gene lost 10 bases, with 19 bases spanning the gap. Here the CDR3 DNA reads TGTGCCATTTTACTTGATGGAGAAGGCCAGTACTTC. As protein: CAILLDGEGQYF.